The 27 T cell receptor beta chains presented below share a single source sample, sequenced in a study of early T cells in non-severe SARS-CoV-2 infection. TCRdb reprocessed the 5' RACE reads via MiXCR and lists one record per CDR3 protein. The table includes 45,000 to 60,000 distinct CDR3 sequences, roughly 8.8% detected once. Specimen: whole blood. These receptors all stem from an adult who was a healthcare worker with PCR-confirmed SARS-CoV-2 infection or an uninfected control (not recorded which).

A word on this clonotype: A much bigger clone sits one base away, suggesting this may be a read error. This chain uses TRBV5-4 with TRBJ1-2; D remains ambiguous. Germline CDR1 and CDR2: SGHNT and YYREEE (reference sequence). The CDR3 has 12 residues. This CDR3 is CAGRREDGGYTF. The CDR3 DNA reads TGTGCCGGCAGACGCGAGGACGGGGGCTACACCTTC.

This chain links TRBV18 with TRBJ1-5; 8 bases are shared with TRBD1. Trimming took 6 bases from V and 11 from J; bases not matched to a gene: 9. CDR1 KGHSH and CDR2 LQKENI come from the germline V gene. The CDR3 has 13 amino acids. The CDR3 nucleotides read TGTGCCAGCTCGGAACAGGGGGACGAGACCCAGCATTTT. This translates into CASSEQGDETQHF.

This chain links TRBV7-9 with TRBJ1-1; weak D call: TRBD1 (6 bases). This CDR3 region has 11 residues. V dropped 6 bases and J dropped 6 bases, with 8 bases sitting between them. Per germline, CDR1 SEHNR and CDR2 FQNEAQ (reference sequence). The CDR3 nucleotides read TGTGCCAGCAGAGGGGGGGCTGAAGCTTTCTTT. Translating gives CASRGGAEAFF.

This clonotype was observed at least ten times. Because the CDR3's place on the DNA is in doubt, the DNA is left out and the CDR3 is given as listed by TCRdb. The V and J genes are TRBV4-1 and TRBJ1-5; the D call of TRBD1 is as the table states it, not checked on the DNA. Germline lookup yields CDR1 MGHRA and CDR2 YSYEKL. The CDR3 is made up of 15 amino acids, end residues included. The CDR3 sequence is CASYFGPGSVEPQHF.

This clonotype was seen only a few times. This rearrangement joins TRBV2 to TRBJ2-7, with TRBD2 matching over 9 bases. Germline-derived CDR1 and CDR2 are SNHLY and FYNNEI. V lost 7 bases to trimming and J lost 2 bases; unmatched junction nucleotides: 6. The CDR3 has 14 residues. This CDR3 is CASTLAGTAYEQYF. As DNA, the CDR3 is TGTGCCAGCACCCTAGCGGGGACCGCCTACGAGCAGTACTTC.

The V and J genes are TRBV18 and TRBJ2-1, with D tentatively TRBD2 (6 bases). This CDR3 comprises 15 residues. Trimming shortened V by 2 bases and J by 7 bases, and 15 bases separated the two germline ends. Germline loops: CDR1 KGHSH, CDR2 LQKENI. The CDR3 protein is CASSPYSAGKNEQFF. The CDR3 DNA sequence: TGTGCCAGCTCACCATACTCTGCGGGGAAAAATGAGCAGTTCTTC. Drawing the rest from reference TRBV18 and TRBJ2-1, the complete variable domain is NAGVMQNPRHLVRRRGQEARLRCSPMKGHSHVYWYRQLPEEGLKFMVYLQKENIIDESGMPKERFSAEFPKEGPSILRIQQVVRGDSAAYFCASSPYSAGKNEQFFGPGTRLTVL.

This clonotype was found a few times. The V and J genes are TRBV5-1 and TRBJ1-1; TRBD1 is a possible D gene (5 bases). The V gene's germline CDR1 is SGHRS and CDR2 YFSETQ. CDR3 size: 13 residues. V was cut by 4 bases and J by 0 bases, with 7 bases left in between. Written as DNA, the CDR3 is TGCGCCAGCAGCGGGACGGTGAACACTGAAGCTTTCTTT. The encoded protein is CASSGTVNTEAFF. Full variable domain (rest looked up from reference TRBV5-1 and TRBJ1-1): KAGVTQTPRYLIKTRGQQVTLSCSPISGHRSVSWYQQTPGQGLQFLFEYFSETQRNKGNFPGRFSGRQFSNSRSEMNVSTLELGDSALYLCASSGTVNTEAFFGQGTRLTVV.

This clonotype was counted ten times or more. The chain links TRBV7-2 to TRBJ1-2; the D gene is possibly TRBD1 (5 bases). Germline CDR1 SGHTA, CDR2 FQGNSA. V was clipped by 3 bases and J by 4 bases, with 15 bases between them. This CDR3 has 15 residues. The CDR3 loop is CASSFGDRPFYGYTF. For the CDR3, the DNA is TGTGCCAGCAGCTTTGGGGACCGTCCCTTCTATGGCTACACCTTC.

The chain carries TRBV2 and TRBJ2-3; TRBD2 is a possible D gene (6 bases). The CDR3 has 15 residues. Deletions cut 0 bases from V and 6 bases from J, with 13 bases between. CDR1 is SNHLY and CDR2 is FYNNEI in the germline V gene. The CDR3 region is CASSEARVEGDTQYF. CDR3 DNA sequence: TGTGCCAGCAGTGAAGCACGTGTGGAGGGGGATACGCAGTATTTT.

This clonotype has a count of ten or more. V is TRBV2 and J is TRBJ2-1; D gene unclear. Germline CDR1 SNHLY, CDR2 FYNNEI. The CDR3 spans 11 residues. Trimming stripped 5 bases from V and 8 bases from J, with 7 bases between. In nucleotides, the CDR3 is TGTGCCAGCAGTATCTATCATGAGCAGTTCTTC. It is translated as CASSIYHEQFF.

This clonotype has a handful of counts. The chain employs TRBV9 and TRBJ1-6; the D gene is possibly TRBD1 (6 bases). The CDR3 contains 13 residues. The germline V gene encodes CDR1 SGDLS and CDR2 YYNGEE. Trimming took 4 bases from V and 6 from J, leaving 8 bases between them. The CDR3 is CASSLRGNSPLHF. CDR3 nucleotides: TGTGCCAGCAGCCTCAGGGGTAATTCACCCCTCCACTTT.

The CDR3 nucleotides are TGTGCCAGCAGACAGAACGCCATGAACACTGAAGCTTTCTTT. Translated, it gives CASRQNAMNTEAFF. The rearrangement links TRBV3-1 to TRBJ1-1; D is unresolved. V lost 6 bases and J lost 0, with 11 bases in between. The CDR3 sequence is 14 residues long. The germline gives CDR1 LGHDT, CDR2 YNNKEL (reference sequence).

There are many counts of this clonotype. The chain recombines TRBV2 with TRBJ1-1; no reliable D call. Trimming pared 8 bases from V and 2 bases from J, leaving 15 bases between. The CDR3 totals 14 residues. Germline V lookup: CDR1 SNHLY, CDR2 FYNNEI. CDR3 sequence: CASLLNADNTEAFF. In nucleotides, the CDR3 is TGTGCCAGCCTTCTTAATGCAGACAACACTGAAGCTTTCTTT.

This clonotype was seen ten or more times. This chain connects TRBV12-3 or TRBV12-4 to TRBJ1-2, with D perhaps TRBD1 (5 bases). The CDR3 covers 13 residues. V shed 5 bases and J shed 4 bases, with 11 bases lying between them. CDR3 nucleotides: TGTGCCAGCAGTCCCACCGACAGCTATGGCTACACCTTC. Protein product: CASSPTDSYGYTF.

At least ten counts were recorded for this clonotype. The chain employs TRBV5-1 and TRBJ2-6; 7 bases fit TRBD1. The trim removed 0 bases at V and 0 bases at J, leaving 9 bases unmatched. Germline V gives CDR1 SGHRS, CDR2 YFSETQ. CDR3 length: 19 residues. CDR3 in amino acids: CASSLGPGTEPSGANVLTF. The CDR3, as DNA: TGCGCCAGCAGCTTGGGCCCCGGGACAGAGCCCTCTGGGGCCAACGTCCTGACTTTC. Supplemented by reference TRBV5-1 and TRBJ2-6, the full variable domain reads KAGVTQTPRYLIKTRGQQVTLSCSPISGHRSVSWYQQTPGQGLQFLFEYFSETQRNKGNFPGRFSGRQFSNSRSEMNVSTLELGDSALYLCASSLGPGTEPSGANVLTFGAGSRLTVL.

This clonotype showed up just a few times. The chain is built from TRBV4-1 and TRBJ2-5; TRBD2 is a possible D gene (7 bases). CDR1 and CDR2 from the germline V gene are MGHRA and YSYEKL. The CDR3 consists of 14 residues. Trimming cost V 9 bases and J 4 bases, with 18 bases left between them. The CDR3 is CASLGTGRGETQYF. CDR3 nucleotides: TGCGCCAGTTTGGGAACAGGGAGGGGAGAGACCCAGTACTTC.

This clonotype has at least ten counts. The chain joins TRBV2 to TRBJ2-1; 9 nucleotides align to TRBD1. Germline V CDR1 and CDR2: SNHLY, FYNNEI. The CDR3 has 13 residues. V was clipped by 11 bases and J by 10 bases; unmatched bases: 12. CDR3 nucleotide sequence: TGTGCCGGTAAACAGGGGGCGTATGTCGAGCAGTTCTTC. Translated: CAGKQGAYVEQFF.

The chain has TRBV7-2 and TRBJ2-3; TRBD1 is a possible D gene (5 bases). Per the germline V gene, CDR1 is SGHTA and CDR2 is FQGNSA. The V gene lost 3 bases and the J gene lost 4 bases, with 8 bases spanning the gap. CDR3 length equals 13 residues. The chain's CDR3 is CASSFSRADTQYF. The CDR3 bases are TGTGCCAGCAGCTTTTCCAGGGCAGATACGCAGTATTTT.

This clonotype came up many times. V gene TRBV6-6 combines with J gene TRBJ2-2; D gene unclear. V was shortened by 6 bases and J by 7 bases, with 12 bases between the two germline ends. The CDR3 is made up of 13 amino acids. Germline loops: CDR1 MNHNY, CDR2 SVGAGI (reference sequence). The CDR3 nucleotides read TGTGCCAGCAGGACACAAGGCCGCGGGGAGCTGTTTTTT. Amino acid sequence: CASRTQGRGELFF.

V gene TRBV19 combines with J gene TRBJ2-2, with D possibly TRBD2 on 6 matching bases. CDR1 and CDR2 (germline): LNHDA, SQIVND (reference sequence). This CDR3 spans 14 amino acids. Trimming shortened V by 3 bases and J by 5 bases, and 10 bases separated the two germline ends. The chain's CDR3 is CASSIRGRTGELFF. DNA for the CDR3: TGTGCCAGTAGTATTCGGGGGAGGACCGGGGAGCTGTTTTTT.

The chain joins TRBV7-9 to TRBJ1-4, with TRBD1 identical over 9 bases. The CDR3 totals 14 residues. The V and J ends lost 5 bases and 6 bases, in that order; junction bases with no gene match: 4. Germline assignment: CDR1 SEHNR and CDR2 FQNEAQ (reference sequence). CDR3 protein: CASSPGQGHEKLFF. In nucleotides, the CDR3 is TGTGCCAGCAGCCCAGGACAGGGGCATGAAAAACTGTTTTTT.

This sequence joins TRBV5-5 and TRBJ1-1; tentatively, D is TRBD1 (5 bases). Looked up from germline, CDR1 is SGHKS and CDR2 is YYEKEE (reference sequence). Trimming left V 3 bases short and J 3 bases short, with 12 bases between. There are 14 residues in the CDR3. The CDR3 nucleotides read TGTGCCAGCAGCTCCATTCCGGGGGACACTGAAGCTTTCTTT. It translates to CASSSIPGDTEAFF.

This chain links TRBV18 with TRBJ1-1; TRBD1 aligns across 9 bases. In germline, CDR1 is KGHSH, CDR2 LQKENI. This CDR3 is 15 amino acids long. The J segment lost 2 bases and the V segment lost 4 bases, leaving 5 bases of the junction unmatched. In nucleotides, the CDR3 is TGTGCCAGCTCACAACAGGGGGCGCTCAACACTGAAGCTTTCTTT. Protein sequence: CASSQQGALNTEAFF.

The V call is TRBV5-4, the J call TRBJ1-2, with D possibly matching TRBD1 (6 bases). The ends were cut back, 4 bases at V and 2 bases at J, with 12 bases in the middle. Germline V gene data show CDR1 as SGHNT and CDR2 as YYREEE (reference sequence). There are 14 residues in the CDR3. CDR3 region: CASSQDSQNYGYTF. The DNA for the CDR3 is TGTGCCAGCAGCCAGGACAGTCAAAACTATGGCTACACCTTC.

The chain joins TRBV7-8 to TRBJ2-3, with 7 bases identical to TRBD1. With 5 bases clipped from V and 6 bases from J, the junction kept 5 bases outside the gene matches. The length of the CDR3 is 13 residues. Germline V gives CDR1 SGHVS, CDR2 FQNEAQ. This CDR3 reads CASSRDREDTQYF. DNA of the CDR3: TGTGCCAGCAGCAGAGACAGGGAGGATACGCAGTATTTT.

This clonotype appeared many times. The V gene is TRBV10-2, the J gene TRBJ1-1; possibly TRBD1 for D (6 bases). The CDR3 is made up of 13 amino acids. CDR1 and CDR2 from the germline V gene are WSHSY and SAAADI. V lost 9 bases, J lost 1 base, and 12 bases lay in between. In nucleotides, the CDR3 is TGCGCCAGTTCCCAACAGGGGAACACTGAAGCTTTCTTT. It specifies CASSQQGNTEAFF.

The J gene is TRBJ1-1, the V gene TRBV3-1; 9 positions match TRBD1. The trim removed 3 bases at V and 8 bases at J, leaving 1 base unmatched. Per germline, CDR1 LGHDT and CDR2 YNNKEL (reference sequence). This CDR3 region has 12 residues. The CDR3 DNA follows: TGTGCCAGCAGCCACGGGACAGGGGAAGCTTTCTTT. Translating gives CASSHGTGEAFF. The complete variable domain, with remaining parts taken from reference TRBV3-1 and TRBJ1-1, reads DTAVSQTPKYLVTQMGNDKSIKCEQNLGHDTMYWYKQDSKKFLKIMFSYNNKELIINETVPNRFSPKSPDKAHLNLHINSLELGDSAVYFCASSHGTGEAFFGQGTRLTVV.